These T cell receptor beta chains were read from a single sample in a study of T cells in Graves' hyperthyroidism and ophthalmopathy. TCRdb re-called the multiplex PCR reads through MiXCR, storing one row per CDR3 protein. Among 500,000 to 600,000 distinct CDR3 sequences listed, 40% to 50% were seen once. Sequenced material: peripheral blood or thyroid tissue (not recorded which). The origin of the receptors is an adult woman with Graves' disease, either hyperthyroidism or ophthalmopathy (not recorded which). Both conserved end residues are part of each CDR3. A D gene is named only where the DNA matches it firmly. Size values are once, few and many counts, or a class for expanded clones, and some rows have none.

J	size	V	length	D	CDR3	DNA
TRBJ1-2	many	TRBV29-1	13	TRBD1	CSVVKTGVDGYTF	TGCAGCGTTGTAAAGACAGGGGTGGATGGCTACACCTTC
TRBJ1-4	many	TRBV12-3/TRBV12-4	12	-	CASSHRDLKLFF	TGTGCCAGCAGCCATAGGGACCTGAAACTGTTTTTT
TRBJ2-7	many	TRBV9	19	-	CASSVLGQSLRAVLRAGYF	-
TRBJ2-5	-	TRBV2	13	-	CASIRGGIETQYF	TGTGCCAGCATCAGGGGAGGCATAGAGACCCAGTACTTC
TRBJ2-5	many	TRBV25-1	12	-	CASSRPGETQYF	TGTGCCAGCAGCCGCCCCGGGGAGACCCAGTACTTC
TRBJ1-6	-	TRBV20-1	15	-	CSARPGRMLNSPLHF	TGCAGTGCTCGCCCAGGGCGCATGCTTAATTCACCCCTCCACTTT
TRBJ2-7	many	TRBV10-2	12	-	CATSTAGYEQYF	TGCGCCACCTCGACAGCAGGCTACGAGCAGTACTTC
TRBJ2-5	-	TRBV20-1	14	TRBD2	CSASPGLAAETQYF	TGCAGTGCTTCCCCGGGACTAGCGGCGGAGACCCAGTACTTC
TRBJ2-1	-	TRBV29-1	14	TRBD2	CSVARGTSDNEQFF	TGCAGCGTTGCCCGAGGGACTAGCGACAATGAGCAGTTCTTC
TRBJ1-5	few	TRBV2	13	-	CASTQGPDQPQHF	TGTGCCAGCACCCAGGGTCCCGATCAGCCCCAGCATTTT
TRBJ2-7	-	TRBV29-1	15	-	CSVGQGGGTVYEQYF	TGCAGCGTTGGACAGGGAGGGGGAACAGTGTACGAGCAGTACTTC
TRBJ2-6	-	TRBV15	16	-	CATSSGRTSGANVLTF	TGTGCCACCAGCAGCGGACGGACCTCTGGGGCCAACGTCCTGACTTTC
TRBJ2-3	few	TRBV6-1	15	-	CASSSHSISTDTQYF	TGTGCCAGCAGTTCTCATAGCATTAGCACAGATACGCAGTATTTT
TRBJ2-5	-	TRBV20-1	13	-	CSASRDTGETQYF	TGCAGTGCTAGTCGCGACACCGGGGAGACCCAGTACTTC
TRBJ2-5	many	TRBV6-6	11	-	CASSYLETQYF	TGTGCCAGCAGTTACTTGGAGACCCAGTACTTC